The entry below describes one T cell receptor beta chain. For each subset, genomic DNA was distributed in equal portions over several immunoSEQ plates. In replicate PCRs of sorted subsets, roughly 200 ng DNA, tens of thousands of T cell genomes, was used. Sequenced by immunoSEQ multiplex PCR; TCRdb stores in-frame clones only, minus some. Found here are some 2.4 million clones, 93% of them singletons; the top ten hold around 0.37%. This sample is drawn from a study of shared clonotypes between healthy human individuals. The V end lost 0 bases, the J end lost 2 bases, and 7 bases lay between the germline ends. CDR1 and CDR2 from the germline V gene are SGHTS and YDEGEE. The CDR3 is 14 amino acids.

This clonotype was sampled from a man aged 18 to 35 in good health. Some clones in this sample may be carry-over from other donors' samples. Sequences were obtained from naive CD4+ T cells from PBMCs. The subset was: CD45RA+ positively selected. The chain couples TRBV5-8 to TRBJ2-3; D remains unclear. DNA of the CDR3: TGTGCCAGCAGCTTGGCGTATTTCACAGATACGCAGTATTTT. Its translation: CASSLAYFTDTQYF.